This TCR beta chain was sequenced during a study of beta chain features in type 1 diabetes. Study information: All samples together contributed some 100,000,000 sorted cells for examination.

General study results and limits: For type 1 diabetes patients, VDJ junctions showed fewer insertions and more deletions. A greater similarity of naive, central memory and Treg TCRB repertoires was seen among patients than among healthy donors.

Every isolated RNA sample was fully reverse transcribed, so sequencing captured expressed TCRB transcripts. This table comes from immunoSEQ multiplex PCR, and its TCRdb copy is limited to in-frame clones, with some not included. In the table there are fewer than 900,000 clones, about 17% of which are singletons. Only a few counts were recorded for this clone. As yet, its antigen is unknown. The specimen sequenced was naive CD4+ T cells from blood. This clonotype originated in a woman under 30 in good health.

The CDR3 loop is CASSQDLPGNLYEQYF. The CDR3 coding sequence is TGTGCCAGCAGCCAAGATCTTCCCGGGAACCTCTACGAGCAGTACTTC. This chain links TRBV4-2 with TRBJ2-7; TRBD2 might be the D (5 bases). The CDR3 is made up of 16 amino acids. Germline CDR1 LGHNA, CDR2 YNFKEQ. V was pared by 0 bases and J by 3 bases, with 15 bases between.